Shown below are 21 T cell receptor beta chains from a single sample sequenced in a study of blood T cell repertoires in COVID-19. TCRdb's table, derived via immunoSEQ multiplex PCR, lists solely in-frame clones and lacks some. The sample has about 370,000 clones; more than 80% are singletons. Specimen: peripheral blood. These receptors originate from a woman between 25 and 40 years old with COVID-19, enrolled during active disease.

The CDR3 nucleotides read TGTGCCAGCAGTTGGACTAGCGGGGGCTCCTACGAGCAGTACTTC. Residues: CASSWTSGGSYEQYF. The chain couples TRBV28 to TRBJ2-7, with 13 positions matching TRBD2. Germline CDR1 and CDR2: MDHEN and SYDVKM. This CDR3 has 15 residues. The trim removed 4 bases at V and 0 bases at J, leaving 0 bases unmatched.

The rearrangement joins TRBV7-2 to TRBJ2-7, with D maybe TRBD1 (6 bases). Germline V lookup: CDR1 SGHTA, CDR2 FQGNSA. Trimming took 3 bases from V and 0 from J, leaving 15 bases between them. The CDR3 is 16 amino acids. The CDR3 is CASSLIGQLSSYEQYF. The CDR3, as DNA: TGTGCCAGCAGCTTGATTGGACAGTTGAGCTCCTACGAGCAGTACTTC.

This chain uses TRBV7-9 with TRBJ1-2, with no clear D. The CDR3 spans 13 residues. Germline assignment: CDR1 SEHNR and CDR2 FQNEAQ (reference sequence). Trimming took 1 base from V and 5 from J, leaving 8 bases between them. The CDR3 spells CASSLDPGYGYTF. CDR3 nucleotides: TGTGCCAGCAGCTTAGATCCGGGGTATGGCTACACCTTC.

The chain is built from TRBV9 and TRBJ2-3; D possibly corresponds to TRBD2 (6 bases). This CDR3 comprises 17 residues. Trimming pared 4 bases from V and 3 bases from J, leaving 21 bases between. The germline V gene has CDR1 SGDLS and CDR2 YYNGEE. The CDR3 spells CASSQTTPGRGTDTQYF. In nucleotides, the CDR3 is TGTGCCAGCAGCCAAACTACCCCCGGGAGAGGAACAGATACGCAGTATTTT. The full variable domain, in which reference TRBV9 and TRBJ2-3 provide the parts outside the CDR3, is DSGVTQTPKHLITATGQRVTLRCSPRSGDLSVYWYQQSLDQGLQFLIQYYNGEERAKGNILERFSAQQFPDLHSELNLSSLELGDSALYFCASSQTTPGRGTDTQYFGPGTRLTVL.

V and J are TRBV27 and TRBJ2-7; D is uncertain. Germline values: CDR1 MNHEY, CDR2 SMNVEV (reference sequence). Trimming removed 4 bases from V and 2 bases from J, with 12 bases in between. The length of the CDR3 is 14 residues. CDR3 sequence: CASSSSRVAYEQYF. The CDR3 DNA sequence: TGTGCCAGCAGTTCCTCTCGGGTTGCCTACGAGCAGTACTTC.

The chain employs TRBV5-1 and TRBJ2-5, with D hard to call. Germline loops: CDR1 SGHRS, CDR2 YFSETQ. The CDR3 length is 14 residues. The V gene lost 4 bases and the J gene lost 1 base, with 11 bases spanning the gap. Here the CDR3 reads CASSLRGSQETQYF. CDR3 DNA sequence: TGCGCCAGCAGCCTCCGTGGCAGCCAAGAGACCCAGTACTTC.

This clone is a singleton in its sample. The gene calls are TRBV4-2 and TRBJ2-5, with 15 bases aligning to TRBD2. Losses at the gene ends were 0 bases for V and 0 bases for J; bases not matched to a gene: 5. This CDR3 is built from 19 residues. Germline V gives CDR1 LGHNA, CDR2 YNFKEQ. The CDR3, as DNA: TGTGCCAGCAGCCAAGATGGAGGGACTAGCGGGGGGTACCAAGAGACCCAGTACTTC. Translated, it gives CASSQDGGTSGGYQETQYF.

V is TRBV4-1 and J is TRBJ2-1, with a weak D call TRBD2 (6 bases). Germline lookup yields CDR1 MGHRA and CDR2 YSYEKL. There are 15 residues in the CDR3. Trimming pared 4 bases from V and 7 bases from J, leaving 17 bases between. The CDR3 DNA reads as TGCGCCAGCAGCCTCCGAGCGCCGGCGGGGAATGAGCAGTTCTTC. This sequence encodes CASSLRAPAGNEQFF.

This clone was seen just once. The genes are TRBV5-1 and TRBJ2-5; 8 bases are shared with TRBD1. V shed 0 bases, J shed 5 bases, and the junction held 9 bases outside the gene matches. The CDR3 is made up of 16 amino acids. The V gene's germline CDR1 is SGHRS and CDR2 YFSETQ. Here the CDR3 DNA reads TGCGCCAGCAGCTTGGGGGGACAGGTAGGCGCGGAGACCCAGTACTTC. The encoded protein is CASSLGGQVGAETQYF.

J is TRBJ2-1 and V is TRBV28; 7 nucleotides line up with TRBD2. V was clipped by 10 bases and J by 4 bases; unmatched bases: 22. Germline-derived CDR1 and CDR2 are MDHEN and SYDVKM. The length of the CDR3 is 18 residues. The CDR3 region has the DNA TGTGCCACCAAGACCCCCGCCCTGACTAGCCACGGGTACAATGAGCAGTTCTTC. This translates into CATKTPALTSHGYNEQFF.

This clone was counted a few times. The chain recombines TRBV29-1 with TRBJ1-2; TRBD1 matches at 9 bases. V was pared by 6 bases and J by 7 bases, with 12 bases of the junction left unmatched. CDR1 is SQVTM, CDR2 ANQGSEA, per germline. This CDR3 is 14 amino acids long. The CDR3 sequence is CSVPSGTGLGGYTF. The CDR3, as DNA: TGCAGCGTGCCATCCGGGACAGGGTTAGGTGGCTACACCTTC. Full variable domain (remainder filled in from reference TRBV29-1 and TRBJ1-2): SAVISQKPSRDICQRGTSLTIQCQVDSQVTMMFWYRQQPGQSLTLIATANQGSEATYESGFVIDKFPISRPNLTFSTLTVSNMSPEDSSIYLCSVPSGTGLGGYTFGSGTRLTVV.

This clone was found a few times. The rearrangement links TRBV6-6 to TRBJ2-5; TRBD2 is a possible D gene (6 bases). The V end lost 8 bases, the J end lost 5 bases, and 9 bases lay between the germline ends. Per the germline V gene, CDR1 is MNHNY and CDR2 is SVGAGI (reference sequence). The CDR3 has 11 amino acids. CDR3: CASRGRETQYF. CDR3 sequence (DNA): TGTGCCAGCCGGGGGAGGGAGACCCAGTACTTC.

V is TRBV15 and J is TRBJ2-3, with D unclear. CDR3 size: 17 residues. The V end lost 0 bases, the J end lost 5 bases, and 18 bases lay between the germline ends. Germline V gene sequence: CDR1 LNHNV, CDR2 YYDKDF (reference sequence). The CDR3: CATSRDGDSPAGDTQYF. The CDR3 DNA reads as TGTGCCACCAGCAGAGATGGAGACTCTCCCGCCGGAGATACGCAGTATTTT.

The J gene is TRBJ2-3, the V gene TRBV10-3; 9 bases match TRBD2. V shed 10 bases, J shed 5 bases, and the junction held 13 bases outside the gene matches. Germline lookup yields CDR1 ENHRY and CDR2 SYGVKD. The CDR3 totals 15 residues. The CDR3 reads CATTPGAGGLDTQYF. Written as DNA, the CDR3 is TGTGCCACCACCCCCGGGGCGGGGGGGTTAGATACGCAGTATTTT.

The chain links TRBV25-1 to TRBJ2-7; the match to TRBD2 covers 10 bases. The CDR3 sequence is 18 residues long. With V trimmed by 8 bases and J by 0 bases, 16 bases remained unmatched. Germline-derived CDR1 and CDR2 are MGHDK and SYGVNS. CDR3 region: CASLAPGLAVFYSYEQYV. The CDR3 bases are TGTGCCAGCTTGGCCCCCGGACTAGCGGTTTTCTACTCCTACGAGCAGTACGTC.

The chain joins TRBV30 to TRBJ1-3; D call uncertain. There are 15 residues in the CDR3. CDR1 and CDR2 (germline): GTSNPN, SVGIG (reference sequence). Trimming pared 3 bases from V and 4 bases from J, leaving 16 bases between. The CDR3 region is CAWSPGRVYGNTIYF. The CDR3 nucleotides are TGTGCCTGGAGCCCCGGGAGGGTATACGGAAACACCATATATTTT. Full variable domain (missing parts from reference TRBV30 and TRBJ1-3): SQTIHQWPATLVQPVGSPLSLECTVEGTSNPNLYWYRQAAGRGLQLLFYSVGIGQISSEVPQNLSASRPQDRQFILSSKKLLLSDSGFYLCAWSPGRVYGNTIYFGEGSWLTVV.

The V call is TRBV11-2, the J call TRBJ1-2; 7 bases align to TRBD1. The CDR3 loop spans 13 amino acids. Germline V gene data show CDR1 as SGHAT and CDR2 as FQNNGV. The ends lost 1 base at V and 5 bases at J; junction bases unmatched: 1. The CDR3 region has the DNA TGTGCCAGCAGCTTAGGCAGGGGGTATGGCTACACCTTC. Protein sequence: CASSLGRGYGYTF.

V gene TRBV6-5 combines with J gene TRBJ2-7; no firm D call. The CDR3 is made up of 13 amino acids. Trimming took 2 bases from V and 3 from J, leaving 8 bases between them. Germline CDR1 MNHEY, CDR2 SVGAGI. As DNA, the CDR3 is TGTGCCAGCAGTTACACAGAATACTACGAGCAGTACTTC. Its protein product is CASSYTEYYEQYF.

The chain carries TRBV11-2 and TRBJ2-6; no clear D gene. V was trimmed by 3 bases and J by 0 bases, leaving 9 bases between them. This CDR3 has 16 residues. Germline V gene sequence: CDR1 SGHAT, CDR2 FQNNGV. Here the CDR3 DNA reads TGTGCCAGCAGCTTCCCCCAGAACTCTGGGGCCAACGTCCTGACTTTC. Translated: CASSFPQNSGANVLTF.

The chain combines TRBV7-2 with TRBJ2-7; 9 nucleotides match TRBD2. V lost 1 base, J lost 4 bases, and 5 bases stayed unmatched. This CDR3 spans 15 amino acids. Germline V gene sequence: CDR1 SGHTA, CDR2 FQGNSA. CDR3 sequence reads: CASSLEASGVYEQYF. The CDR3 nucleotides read TGTGCCAGCAGCTTAGAGGCTAGCGGGGTGTACGAGCAGTACTTC.

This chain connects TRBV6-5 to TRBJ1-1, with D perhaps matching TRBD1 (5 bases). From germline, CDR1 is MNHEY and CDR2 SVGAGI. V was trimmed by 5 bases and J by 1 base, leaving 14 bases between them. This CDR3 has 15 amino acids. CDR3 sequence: CASSRRTRGNTEAFF. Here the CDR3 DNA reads TGTGCCAGCAGTAGACGGACAAGGGGGAACACTGAAGCTTTCTTT.